A single sample gave rise to the 28 T cell receptor beta chains below, sequenced in a study of T cells in Graves' hyperthyroidism and ophthalmopathy. From RNA transcripts, TCR beta CDR3 regions were amplified. First-round RT-PCR with HTBI primers amplified the TCR CDR3 region. TCRdb re-called the multiplex PCR reads with MiXCR, one entry per CDR3 protein. The sample has roughly 380,000 distinct CDR3 sequences; roughly 13% are singletons. Sequenced: blood. All receptors come from a man between 25 and 39 years old with Graves' hyperthyroidism that later progressed to Graves' ophthalmopathy.

This clonotype was picked up many times. The rearrangement uses TRBV5-6 and TRBJ2-7; TRBD1 matches 8 bases. The CDR3 extends over 14 amino acids. CDR1 is SGHDT and CDR2 is YYEEEE in the germline V gene. Germline trimming cut 0 bases from V and 4 bases from J; bases unmatched to any gene: 3. The CDR3 DNA sequence: TGTGCCAGCAGCTTGGGACAGGGGCAATACGAGCAGTACTTC. Amino acid sequence: CASSLGQGQYEQYF.

This clonotype was counted between two and nine times. The chain employs TRBV4-1 and TRBJ1-6; a weak D match, TRBD1 (5 bases). V was cut by 4 bases and J by 9 bases, with 13 bases left in between. In germline, CDR1 is MGHRA, CDR2 YSYEKL. The CDR3 is made up of 14 amino acids. The CDR3 region is CASSRIGVRSPLHF. CDR3 coding DNA: TGCGCCAGCAGCCGCATAGGGGTGCGTTCACCCCTCCACTTT.

V and J are TRBV28 and TRBJ2-1; perhaps TRBD1 as D (5 bases). The germline V gene has CDR1 MDHEN and CDR2 SYDVKM. The CDR3 spans 10 residues. This chain's CDR3 is CGAGNNEQFF. The CDR3 coding sequence is TGTGGGGCAGGGAACAATGAGCAGTTCTTC.

This chain uses TRBV20-1 with TRBJ2-7; 8 positions match TRBD1. Germline CDR1 and CDR2: DFQATT and SNEGSKA (reference sequence). The length of the CDR3 is 14 residues. Unmatched junction bases numbered 6, after V lost 5 bases and J lost 0 bases. CDR3 in amino acids: CSACGTGLSYEQYF. DNA for the CDR3: TGCAGTGCTTGTGGGACAGGTCTCTCCTACGAGCAGTACTTC.

This clonotype was detected many times. V is TRBV6-5 and J is TRBJ2-5; D is unresolved. Germline V gene lookup returns CDR1 MNHEY and CDR2 SVGAGI. V was trimmed by 2 bases and J by 1 base, leaving 11 bases between them. The CDR3 is 15 amino acids. The CDR3 nucleotides read TGTGCCAGCAGTTACAACCCGACGAGCCAAGAGACCCAGTACTTC. Protein: CASSYNPTSQETQYF.

The count of this clonotype is one. Given a much more abundant clone one base away, this may be a read error. The rearrangement uses TRBV5-1 and TRBJ2-7; the D is unclear. The CDR3 length is 13 residues. CDR1 is SGHRS and CDR2 is YFSETQ in the germline V gene. The CDR3 sequence: CAGSLAQFREQYF. CDR3 bases: TGCGCCGGCAGCTTGGCTCAATTCAGGGAGCAGTACTTC.

This clonotype has ten or more counts. The V call is TRBV12-3 or TRBV12-4, the J call TRBJ2-3; the match to TRBD2 covers 9 bases. This CDR3 has 21 amino acids. V gave up 5 bases and J gave up 0 bases; unmatched junction bases: 21. The CDR3, as DNA: TGTGCCAGCAGTGCCAACCAGGGCCTAGCGGGACTCCTCACTAGCACAGATACGCAGTATTTT. As protein: CASSANQGLAGLLTSTDTQYF.

Only a few counts were recorded for this clonotype. This chain connects TRBV6-1 to TRBJ2-1; D perhaps matches TRBD1 (6 bases). Trimming stripped 8 bases from V and 5 bases from J, with 10 bases between. This CDR3 has 12 amino acids. The germline gives CDR1 MNHNS, CDR2 SASEGT. The CDR3 nucleotides are TGTGCCAGCGCCTACAGGGACAATGAGCAGTTCTTC. Protein sequence: CASAYRDNEQFF.

This clonotype was counted at least ten times. J is TRBJ2-3 and V is TRBV7-2, with 10 nucleotides matching TRBD2. The V and J ends lost 1 base and 3 bases, in that order; junction bases with no gene match: 7. CDR1 is SGHTA and CDR2 is FQGNSA in the germline V gene. There are 17 residues in the CDR3. Here the CDR3 DNA reads TGTGCCAGCAGCTTAGGCCTAGCGGGGGTGAGGACAGATACGCAGTATTTT. The encoded protein is CASSLGLAGVRTDTQYF.

The chain is built from TRBV5-1 and TRBJ1-6; no clear D. The length of the CDR3 is 16 residues. Germline-derived CDR1 and CDR2 are SGHRS and YFSETQ. V was trimmed by 0 bases and J by 6 bases, leaving 13 bases between them. DNA for the CDR3: TGCGCCAGCAGCTTGGGCTTTTACTCGGGTAATTCACCCCTCCACTTT. Its translation is CASSLGFYSGNSPLHF. The full variable domain, its missing parts supplied by reference TRBV5-1 and TRBJ1-6, is KAGVTQTPRYLIKTRGQQVTLSCSPISGHRSVSWYQQTPGQGLQFLFEYFSETQRNKGNFPGRFSGRQFSNSRSEMNVSTLELGDSALYLCASSLGFYSGNSPLHFGNGTRLTVT.

This clonotype showed up just a few times. The V call is TRBV4-1, the J call TRBJ1-2, with a weak D call TRBD1 (6 bases). Trimming stripped 0 bases from V and 4 bases from J, with 15 bases between. The germline CDR1 and CDR2 sequences are MGHRA and YSYEKL. The length of the CDR3 is 16 residues. The chain's CDR3 is CASSQEWRGHAYGYTF. The CDR3 region has the DNA TGCGCCAGCAGCCAAGAATGGCGGGGACACGCCTATGGCTACACCTTC.

The V and J genes are TRBV10-2 and TRBJ1-2; tentative D call: TRBD1 (6 bases). The CDR3 has 14 amino acids. The V and J ends lost 7 bases and 5 bases respectively, with 17 bases between them. Germline V lookup: CDR1 WSHSY, CDR2 SAAADI. Written as DNA, the CDR3 is TGCGCCAGCACTACTACAGGGAACCCTTATGGCTACACCTTC. This translates into CASTTTGNPYGYTF.

Ten or more counts support this clonotype. The chain couples TRBV28 to TRBJ2-2; D assignment may be TRBD1 or TRBD2 (6 bases each). Looked up from germline, CDR1 is MDHEN and CDR2 is SYDVKM. The V end was cut by 6 bases, the J end by 6 bases, with 14 bases between. This CDR3 contains 14 residues. In nucleotides, the CDR3 is TGTGCCAGCAGCCTTCGGGGGCGGGCCGGGGAGCTGTTTTTT. Its protein product is CASSLRGRAGELFF.

This clonotype was seen ten or more times. The chain has TRBV27 and TRBJ1-1; D gene ambiguous. V shed 2 bases and J shed 0 bases, with 7 bases lying between them. The V gene's germline CDR1 is MNHEY and CDR2 SMNVEV (reference sequence). The CDR3 length is 14 residues. As DNA, the CDR3 is TGTGCCAGCAGTTTAGGCGGGGTGAACACTGAAGCTTTCTTT. It specifies CASSLGGVNTEAFF.

J is TRBJ2-7 and V is TRBV11-2, with unresolved D. The CDR3 spans 14 residues. Trimming left V 2 bases short and J 2 bases short, with 10 bases between. Germline CDR1 is SGHAT and CDR2 is FQNNGV. CDR3 in DNA: TGTGCCAGCAGCTTACCCTACTCCCCCTACGAGCAGTACTTC. Its protein is CASSLPYSPYEQYF.

This clonotype has more than one count but fewer than ten. The chain joins TRBV9 to TRBJ2-5; maybe TRBD1 (5 bases). The length of the CDR3 is 12 residues. Per germline, CDR1 SGDLS and CDR2 YYNGEE. Trimming shortened V by 4 bases and J by 3 bases, and 7 bases separated the two germline ends. This CDR3 is CASSPREETQYF. For the CDR3, the DNA is TGTGCCAGCAGCCCCAGGGAAGAGACCCAGTACTTC.

This clonotype was counted at least ten times. The chain combines TRBV5-1 with TRBJ1-1; D may be TRBD1 (6 bases). The germline CDR1 and CDR2 sequences are SGHRS and YFSETQ. This CDR3 contains 14 residues. Trimming removed 3 bases at V and 2 bases at J, with 11 bases between. CDR3 region: CASSYDRTNTEAFF. The DNA for the CDR3 is TGCGCCAGCAGCTACGACAGGACAAACACTGAAGCTTTCTTT.

This clonotype has just a few counts. The gene calls are TRBV20-1 and TRBJ1-6; possible D gene TRBD1, 6 bases. This CDR3 has 16 residues. The germline V and J ends were trimmed by 4 bases and 4 bases, with 17 bases remaining between them. CDR1 DFQATT and CDR2 SNEGSKA come from the germline V gene (reference sequence). DNA for the CDR3: TGCAGTGCTACCTTGGGGGGGCATGAATATAATTCACCCCTCCACTTT. Translating it yields CSATLGGHEYNSPLHF.

This clonotype was observed at least ten times. This chain links TRBV5-8 with TRBJ1-1; D is undetermined. The germline CDR1 and CDR2 sequences are SGHTS and YDEGEE. The CDR3 runs 8 residues. V dropped 9 bases and J dropped 7 bases, with 4 bases sitting between them. The CDR3 protein is CANLEAFF. The CDR3 nucleotides read TGTGCCAACCTTGAAGCTTTCTTT.

This clonotype appeared many times. The chain couples TRBV7-2 to TRBJ2-1; D assignment may be TRBD1 or TRBD2 (5 bases each). Trimming shortened V by 5 bases and J by 1 base, and 12 bases separated the two germline ends. CDR3 size: 15 residues. CDR1 is SGHTA and CDR2 is FQGNSA in the germline V gene. The CDR3 region has the DNA TGTGCCAGCAGCGGGGGTGTAAATTCCTACAATGAGCAGTTCTTC. Protein product: CASSGGVNSYNEQFF.

A remark on this clonotype: Because it lacks the conserved phenylalanine or tryptophan at the end, this CDR3 is likely a read error. The V call is TRBV10-2, the J call TRBJ2-2; 8 bases are a match to TRBD2. Germline trimming cut 6 bases from V and 4 bases from J; bases unmatched to any gene: 7. The CDR3 has 15 amino acids. The germline V gene has CDR1 WSHSY and CDR2 SAAADI. The CDR3, as DNA: TGCGCCAGCAGCGGACGGGGGGGCATCACCGGGGAGCTGTTTGTT. Translation: CASSGRGGITGELFV.

Worth noting for this clonotype: A junction end diverges from the germline sequence, so it may reflect a read error. V is TRBV12-3 or TRBV12-4 and J is TRBJ1-1, with 8 nucleotides matching TRBD1. This CDR3 has 14 residues. CDR3 loop: CASSLGQGNTEALF. In DNA, the CDR3 is TGTGCCAGCAGTTTAGGACAGGGGAACACTGAAGCTCTCTTT.

This clonotype turned up a few times. The chain recombines TRBV2 with TRBJ1-2, with D possibly TRBD1 on 5 matching bases. Germline V lookup: CDR1 SNHLY, CDR2 FYNNEI. The CDR3 runs 13 residues. V gave up 6 bases and J gave up 3 bases, with 11 bases separating them. The CDR3 spells CASRGGGDYGYTF. The CDR3 nucleotides read TGTGCCAGCAGGGGTGGAGGGGACTATGGCTACACCTTC.

This clonotype occurred many times. The V call is TRBV2, the J call TRBJ2-3; 9 bases match TRBD1. V was clipped by 6 bases and J by 0 bases; unmatched bases: 4. This CDR3 is 15 amino acids long. Germline CDR1 SNHLY, CDR2 FYNNEI. DNA of the CDR3: TGTGCCAGCAGAAACAGGGGGCGGAGCACAGATACGCAGTATTTT. It is translated as CASRNRGRSTDTQYF.

The genes are TRBV12-3 or TRBV12-4 and TRBJ1-1; no firm D call. CDR3 length equals 12 residues. Trimming pared 4 bases from V and 6 bases from J, leaving 9 bases between. In DNA, the CDR3 is TGTGCCAGCAGTTCCCGGTGGTCTGAAGCTTTCTTT. Amino acids: CASSSRWSEAFF.

The table lists this clonotype with a few counts. The chain joins TRBV19 to TRBJ2-7; the D gene could be TRBD1 or TRBD2 (7 bases each). The germline V gene encodes CDR1 LNHDA and CDR2 SQIVND (reference sequence). This CDR3 has 16 amino acids. V lost 3 bases and J 4 bases, leaving 19 bases between the germline ends. The CDR3 here is CASSMRGTEKIYEQYF. The DNA of the CDR3 is TGTGCCAGTAGTATGCGGGGGACAGAAAAAATTTACGAGCAGTACTTC.

At least ten counts were recorded for this clonotype. CDR3 coding DNA: TGTGCCAGCAGTCCCGGGACTAGCGGGGGGGATGAGCAGTTCTTC. Encoded protein: CASSPGTSGGDEQFF. This chain joins TRBV28 and TRBJ2-1; 16 positions match TRBD2. V trimming: 5 bases; J trimming: 8 bases; junction bases outside the gene matches: 3. Germline CDR1 MDHEN, CDR2 SYDVKM. The CDR3 sequence is 15 residues long. Full variable domain (remainder filled in from reference TRBV28 and TRBJ2-1): DVKVTQSSRYLVKRTGEKVFLECVQDMDHENMFWYRQDPGLGLRLIYFSYDVKMKEKGDIPEGYSVSREKKERFSLILESASTNQTSMYLCASSPGTSGGDEQFFGPGTRLTVL.

This clonotype appeared many times. This chain links TRBV7-6 with TRBJ2-7, with a tentative D call TRBD1 (5 bases). Germline V CDR1 and CDR2: SGHVS, FNYEAQ. V lost 0 bases, J lost 7 bases, and 10 bases lay in between. The CDR3 has 13 residues. Here the CDR3 reads CASSLAGLGEQYF. The CDR3 bases are TGTGCCAGCAGCTTAGCGGGGCTGGGGGAGCAGTACTTC.